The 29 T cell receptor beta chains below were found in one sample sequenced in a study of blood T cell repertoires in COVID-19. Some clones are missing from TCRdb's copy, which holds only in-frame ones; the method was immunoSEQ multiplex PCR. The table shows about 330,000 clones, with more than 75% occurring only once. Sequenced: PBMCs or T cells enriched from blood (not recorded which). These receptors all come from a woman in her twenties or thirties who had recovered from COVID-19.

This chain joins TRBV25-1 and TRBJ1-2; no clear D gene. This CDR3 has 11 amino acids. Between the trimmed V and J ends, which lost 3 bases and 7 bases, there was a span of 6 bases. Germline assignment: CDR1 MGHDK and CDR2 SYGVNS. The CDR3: CASSDSFGYTF. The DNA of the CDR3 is TGTGCCAGCAGTGATTCGTTTGGCTACACCTTC.

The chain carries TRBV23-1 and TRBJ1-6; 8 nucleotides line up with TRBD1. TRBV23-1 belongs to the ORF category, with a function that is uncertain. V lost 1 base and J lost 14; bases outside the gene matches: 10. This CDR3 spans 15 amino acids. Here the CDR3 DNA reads TGCGCCAGCAGTCAATTAGGACAGGGACAATTCACCCTCCACTTT. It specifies CASSQLGQGQFTLHF.

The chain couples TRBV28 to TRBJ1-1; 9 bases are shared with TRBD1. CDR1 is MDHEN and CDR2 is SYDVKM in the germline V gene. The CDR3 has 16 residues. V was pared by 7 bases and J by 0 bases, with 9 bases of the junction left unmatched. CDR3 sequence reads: CASIPPGQGMNTEAFF. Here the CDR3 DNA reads TGTGCCAGCATACCACCGGGACAGGGCATGAACACTGAAGCTTTCTTT.

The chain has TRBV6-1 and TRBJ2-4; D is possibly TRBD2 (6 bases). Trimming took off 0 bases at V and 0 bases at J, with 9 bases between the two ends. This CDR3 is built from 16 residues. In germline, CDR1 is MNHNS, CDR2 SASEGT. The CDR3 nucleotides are TGTGCCAGCAGTGAAGCGCAGGGACTAGCCAAAAACATTCAGTACTTC. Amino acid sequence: CASSEAQGLAKNIQYF.

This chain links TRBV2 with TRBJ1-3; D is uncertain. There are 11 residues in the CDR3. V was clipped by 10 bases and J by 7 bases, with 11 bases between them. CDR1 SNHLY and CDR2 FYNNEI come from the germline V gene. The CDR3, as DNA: TGTGCCACCACCCTACGGAACACCATATATTTT. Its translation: CATTLRNTIYF.

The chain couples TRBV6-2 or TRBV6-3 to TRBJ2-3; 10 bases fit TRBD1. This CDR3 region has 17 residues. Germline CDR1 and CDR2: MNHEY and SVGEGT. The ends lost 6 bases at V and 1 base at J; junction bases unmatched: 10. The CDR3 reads CASSLPGTGVGTDTQYF. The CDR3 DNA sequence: TGTGCCAGCAGCCTTCCAGGGACAGGGGTGGGCACAGATACGCAGTATTTT.

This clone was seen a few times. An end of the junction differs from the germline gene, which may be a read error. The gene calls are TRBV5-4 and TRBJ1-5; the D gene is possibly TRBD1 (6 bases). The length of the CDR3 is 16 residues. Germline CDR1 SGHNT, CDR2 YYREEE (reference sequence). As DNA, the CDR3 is TGTGCTAGCAGTAACGGGGGGCTTTCAAGCAATCAGCCCCAGCATTTT. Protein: CASSNGGLSSNQPQHF.

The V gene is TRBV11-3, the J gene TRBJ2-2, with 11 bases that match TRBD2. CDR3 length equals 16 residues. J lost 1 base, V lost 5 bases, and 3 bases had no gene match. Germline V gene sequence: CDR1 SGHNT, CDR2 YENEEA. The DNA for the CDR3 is TGTGCCAGCAGCGCTACTAGCGGGGGGAACACCGGGGAGCTGTTTTTT. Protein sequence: CASSATSGGNTGELFF.

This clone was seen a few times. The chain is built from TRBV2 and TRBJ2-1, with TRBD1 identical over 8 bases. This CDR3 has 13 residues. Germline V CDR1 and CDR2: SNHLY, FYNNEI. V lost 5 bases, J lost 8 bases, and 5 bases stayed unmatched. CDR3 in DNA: TGTGCCAGCAGTTTGACAGGGGTGGATGAGCAGTTCTTC. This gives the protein CASSLTGVDEQFF.

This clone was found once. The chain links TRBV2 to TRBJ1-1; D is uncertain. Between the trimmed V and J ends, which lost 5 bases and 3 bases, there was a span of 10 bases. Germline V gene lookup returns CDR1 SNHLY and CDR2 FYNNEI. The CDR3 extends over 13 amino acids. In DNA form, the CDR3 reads TGTGCCAGCAGTCCTGAACAGTACACTGAAGCTTTCTTT. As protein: CASSPEQYTEAFF. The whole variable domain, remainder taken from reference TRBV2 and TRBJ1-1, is EPEVTQTPSHQVTQMGQEVILRCVPISNHLYFYWYRQILGQKVEFLVSFYNNEISEKSEIFDDQFSVERPDGSNFTLKIRSTKLEDSAMYFCASSPEQYTEAFFGQGTRLTVV.

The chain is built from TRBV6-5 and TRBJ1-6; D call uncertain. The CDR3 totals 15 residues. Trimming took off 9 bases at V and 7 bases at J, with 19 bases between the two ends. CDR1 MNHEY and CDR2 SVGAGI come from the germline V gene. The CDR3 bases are TGTGCCAGTGAGCGAGAACTCGCGTACAATTCACCCCTCCACTTT. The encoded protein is CASERELAYNSPLHF.

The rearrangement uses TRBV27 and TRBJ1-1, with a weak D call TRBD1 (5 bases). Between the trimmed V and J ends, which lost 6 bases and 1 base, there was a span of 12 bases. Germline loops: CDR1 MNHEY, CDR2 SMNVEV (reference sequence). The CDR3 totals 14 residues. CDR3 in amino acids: CASRGLTKNTEAFF. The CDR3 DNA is TGTGCCAGCAGGGGACTGACTAAGAACACTGAAGCTTTCTTT.

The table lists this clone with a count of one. CDR3 DNA: TGTGCCAGCAGTTTAACGTCCGCAGGCTATGGCTACACCTTC. Its protein is CASSLTSAGYGYTF. This sequence joins TRBV27 and TRBJ1-2; D call uncertain. This CDR3 is 14 amino acids long. Between the trimmed V and J ends, which lost 2 bases and 4 bases, there was a span of 11 bases. Looked up from germline, CDR1 is MNHEY and CDR2 is SMNVEV (reference sequence).

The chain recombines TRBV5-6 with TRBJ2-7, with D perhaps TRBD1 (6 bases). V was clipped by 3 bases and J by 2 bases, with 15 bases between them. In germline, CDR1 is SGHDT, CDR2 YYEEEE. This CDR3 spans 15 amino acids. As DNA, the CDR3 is TGTGCCAGCAGCTCCACAGGGATTAGCCCCTACGAGCAGTACTTC. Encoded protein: CASSSTGISPYEQYF.

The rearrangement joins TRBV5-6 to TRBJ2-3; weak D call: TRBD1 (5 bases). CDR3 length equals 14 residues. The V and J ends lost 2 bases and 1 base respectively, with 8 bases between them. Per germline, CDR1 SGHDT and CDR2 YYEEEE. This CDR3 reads CASSLEGGTDTQYF. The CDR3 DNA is TGTGCCAGCAGCTTAGAAGGGGGCACAGATACGCAGTATTTT.

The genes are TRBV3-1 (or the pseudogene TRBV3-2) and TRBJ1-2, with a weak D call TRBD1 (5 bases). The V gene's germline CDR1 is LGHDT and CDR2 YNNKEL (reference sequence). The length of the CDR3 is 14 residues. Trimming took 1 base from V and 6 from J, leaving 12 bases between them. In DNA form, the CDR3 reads TGTGCCAGCAGCCAAGTTGCAGGGTTTAATGGCTACACCTTC. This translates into CASSQVAGFNGYTF.

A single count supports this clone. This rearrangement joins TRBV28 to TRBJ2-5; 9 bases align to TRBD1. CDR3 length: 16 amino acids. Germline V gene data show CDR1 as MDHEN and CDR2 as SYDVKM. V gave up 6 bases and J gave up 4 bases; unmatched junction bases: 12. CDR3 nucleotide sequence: TGTGCCAGCAGAGCCTCGGGACAGGGCTTGAGAGAGACCCAGTACTTC. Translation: CASRASGQGLRETQYF.

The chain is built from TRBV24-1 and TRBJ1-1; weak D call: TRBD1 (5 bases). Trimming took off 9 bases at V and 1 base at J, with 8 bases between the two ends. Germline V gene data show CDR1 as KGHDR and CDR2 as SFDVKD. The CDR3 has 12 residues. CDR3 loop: CATAGPNTEAFF. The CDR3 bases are TGTGCCACCGCAGGGCCGAACACTGAAGCTTTCTTT.

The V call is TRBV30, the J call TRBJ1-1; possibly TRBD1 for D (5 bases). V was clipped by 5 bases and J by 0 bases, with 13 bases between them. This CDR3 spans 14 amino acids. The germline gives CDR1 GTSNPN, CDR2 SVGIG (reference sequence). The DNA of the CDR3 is TGTGCCTGGGGAATCGGGGGATTGAACACTGAAGCTTTCTTT. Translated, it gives CAWGIGGLNTEAFF. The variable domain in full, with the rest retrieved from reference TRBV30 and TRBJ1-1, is SQTIHQWPATLVQPVGSPLSLECTVEGTSNPNLYWYRQAAGRGLQLLFYSVGIGQISSEVPQNLSASRPQDRQFILSSKKLLLSDSGFYLCAWGIGGLNTEAFFGQGTRLTVV.

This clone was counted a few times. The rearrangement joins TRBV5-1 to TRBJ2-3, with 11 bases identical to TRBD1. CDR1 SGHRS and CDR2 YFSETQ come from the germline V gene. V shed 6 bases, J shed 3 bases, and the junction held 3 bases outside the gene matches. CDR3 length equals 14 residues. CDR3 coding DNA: TGCGCCAGCAACCGGGACAGGGGGACAGATACGCAGTATTTT. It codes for CASNRDRGTDTQYF.

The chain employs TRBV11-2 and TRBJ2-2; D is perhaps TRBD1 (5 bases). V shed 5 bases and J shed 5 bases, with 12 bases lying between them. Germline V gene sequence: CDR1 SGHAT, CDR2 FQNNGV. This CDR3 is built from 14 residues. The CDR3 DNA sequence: TGTGCCAGCAGCCAGATTCCAGGGACCGGGGAGCTGTTTTTT. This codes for CASSQIPGTGELFF.

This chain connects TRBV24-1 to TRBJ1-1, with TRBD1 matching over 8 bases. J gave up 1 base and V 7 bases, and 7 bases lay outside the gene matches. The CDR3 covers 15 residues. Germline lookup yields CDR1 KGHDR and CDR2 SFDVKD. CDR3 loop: CATRGGTGQNTEAFF. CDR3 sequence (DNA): TGTGCCACCAGGGGGGGGACAGGCCAGAACACTGAAGCTTTCTTT.

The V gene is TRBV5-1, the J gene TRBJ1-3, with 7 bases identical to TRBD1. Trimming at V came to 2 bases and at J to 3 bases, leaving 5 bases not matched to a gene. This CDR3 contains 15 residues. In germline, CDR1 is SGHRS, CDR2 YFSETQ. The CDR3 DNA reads TGCGCCAGCAGCTTTACAGGGGCGGGTGGAAACACCATATATTTT. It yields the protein CASSFTGAGGNTIYF.

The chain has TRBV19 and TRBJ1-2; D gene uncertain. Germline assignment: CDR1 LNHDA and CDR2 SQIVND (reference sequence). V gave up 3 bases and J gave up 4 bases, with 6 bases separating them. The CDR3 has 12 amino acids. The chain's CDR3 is CASSILGYGYTF. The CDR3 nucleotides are TGTGCCAGTAGTATTCTCGGCTATGGCTACACCTTC.

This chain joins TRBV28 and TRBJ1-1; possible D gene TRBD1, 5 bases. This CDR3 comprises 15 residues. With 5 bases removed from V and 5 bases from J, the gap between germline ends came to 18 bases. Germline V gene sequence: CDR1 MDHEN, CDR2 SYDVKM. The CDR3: CASSRTRGTRTEAFF. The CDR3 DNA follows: TGTGCCAGCAGTAGGACTCGGGGGACTAGGACTGAAGCTTTCTTT.

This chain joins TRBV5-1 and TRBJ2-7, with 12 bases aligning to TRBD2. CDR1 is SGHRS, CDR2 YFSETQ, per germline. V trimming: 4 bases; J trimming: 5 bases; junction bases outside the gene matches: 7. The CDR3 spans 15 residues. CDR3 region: CASSIGTSGFHEQYF. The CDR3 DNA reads TGCGCCAGCAGCATAGGGACTAGCGGGTTCCACGAGCAGTACTTC.

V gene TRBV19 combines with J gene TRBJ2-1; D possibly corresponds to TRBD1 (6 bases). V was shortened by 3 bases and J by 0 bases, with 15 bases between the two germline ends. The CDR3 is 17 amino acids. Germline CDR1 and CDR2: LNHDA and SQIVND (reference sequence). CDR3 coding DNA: TGTGCCAGTAGTATCCGGGTGGGACATAACTCCTACAATGAGCAGTTCTTC. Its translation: CASSIRVGHNSYNEQFF.

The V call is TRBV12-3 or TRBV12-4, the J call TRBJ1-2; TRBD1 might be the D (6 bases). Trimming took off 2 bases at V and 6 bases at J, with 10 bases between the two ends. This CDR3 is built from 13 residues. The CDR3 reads CASSLRRGDGYTF. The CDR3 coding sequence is TGTGCCAGCAGTTTACGCAGGGGAGATGGCTACACCTTC.

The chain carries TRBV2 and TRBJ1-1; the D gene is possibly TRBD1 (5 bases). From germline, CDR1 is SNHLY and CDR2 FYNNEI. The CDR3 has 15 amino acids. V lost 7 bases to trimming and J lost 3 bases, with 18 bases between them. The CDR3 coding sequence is TGTGCCAGCATTTATGGGGGAGGTATTGACACTGAAGCTTTCTTT. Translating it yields CASIYGGGIDTEAFF.